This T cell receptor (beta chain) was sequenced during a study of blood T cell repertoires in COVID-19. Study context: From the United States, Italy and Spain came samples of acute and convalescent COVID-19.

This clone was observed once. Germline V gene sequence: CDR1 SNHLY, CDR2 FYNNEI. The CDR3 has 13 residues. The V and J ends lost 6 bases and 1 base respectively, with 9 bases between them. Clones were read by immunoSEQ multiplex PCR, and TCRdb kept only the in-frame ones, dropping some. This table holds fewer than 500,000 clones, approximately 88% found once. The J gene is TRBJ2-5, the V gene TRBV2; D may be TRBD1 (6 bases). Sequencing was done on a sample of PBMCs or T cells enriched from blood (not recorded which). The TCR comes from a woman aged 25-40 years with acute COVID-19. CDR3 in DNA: TGTGCCAGCAGGAAGGACAGCCAAGAGACCCAGTACTTC. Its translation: CASRKDSQETQYF.